The TCR beta chain described here comes from a study of CD8+ T cells in alopecia areata. Study-level information: At a dose of 5 to 10 mg twice daily, oral tofacitinib was given to treated patients.

Study-wide results and limits: Scalp clonality and expanded CD8+ clones among the top 100 were significantly decreased by tofacitinib. Given one nonresponder, whether baseline CD8+ expansion relates to response remains uncertain.

Germline CDR1 and CDR2: LNHNV and YYDKDF (reference sequence). CDR3 length: 15 amino acids. V trimming: 0 bases; J trimming: 8 bases; junction bases outside the gene matches: 6. Points on this clone: Its specificity is not known.

TCR sequencing used cDNA made by reverse transcription of extracted RNA. Clones were read by immunoSEQ multiplex PCR, and TCRdb kept only the in-frame ones, dropping some. The sample has 80,000 to 100,000 clones; around 47% are singletons. Treatment defined: oral pan-JAK inhibitor, 5-10 mg twice daily. The study team obtained lesional scalp punch biopsies and peripheral blood from alopecia areata patients. The sequence was obtained from a human donor with alopecia areata. The sequencing here drew on CD8+ T cells sorted from blood, taken at week 24, from a patient treated with tofacitinib. The chain recombines TRBV15 with TRBJ2-1; 8 bases match TRBD2. This CDR3 reads CATSREEREFDEQFF. The CDR3 DNA is TGTGCCACCAGCAGAGAGGAGCGGGAGTTCGATGAGCAGTTCTTC.